This entry features one T cell receptor beta chain sequence. This sample was included in a study of CD8+CD57+ T cells in acquired aplastic anemia. The TCR beta profiling, which covered VDJ combination and CDR3 sequence, was carried out using genomic DNA as the template. TCRdb redid the calling of the reads with MiXCR, one entry per CDR3 protein. The sample has about 160,000 distinct CDR3 sequences; approximately 40% are singletons. The TCR sequence derives from a human donor in good health. The sequencing input was sorted CD4+, CD8+, or CD8+CD57+ T cells (not recorded which) from PBMCs.

The CDR3 DNA sequence: TGTGCCAGTAGTATAGTTCCTAGCGGGAGCTTCTCCTACGAGCAGTACTTC. It specifies CASSIVPSGSFSYEQYF. This chain uses TRBV19 with TRBJ2-7, with 10 bases aligning to TRBD2. V was pared by 1 base and J by 0 bases, with 6 bases of the junction left unmatched. Germline V gene data show CDR1 as LNHDA and CDR2 as SQIVND (reference sequence). This CDR3 region has 17 residues.